A single sample is the source of the 11 T cell receptor beta chains below, sequenced in a study of shared clonotypes between healthy human individuals. The data were produced by immunoSEQ multiplex PCR, yet TCRdb's version contains in-frame clones alone and is incomplete. The table has 110,000 or so clones, approximately 70% seen once; the top ten hold over 20%. The sample was memory CD8+ T cells sorted from blood. The sample's subset: CD45RO+ cells pooled with CCR7-negative TemRA cells. These receptors all come from a woman under 40 in good health.

Comment on this clone: A read error may explain this, as a much larger clone is one base away. The chain uses TRBV7-9 and TRBJ2-2; a weak D match, TRBD1 (6 bases). Trimming removed 2 bases from V and 7 bases from J, with 8 bases in between. The CDR3 runs to 13 residues. Per the germline V gene, CDR1 is SEHNR and CDR2 is FQNEAQ (reference sequence). Written as DNA, the CDR3 is TGTGCCAGCAGCTTACTAGGGGGCGGGGAGCTGTTTTTT. Encoded protein: CASSLLGGGELFF.

The V and J genes are TRBV29-1 and TRBJ2-1, with 8 bases aligning to TRBD1. The CDR3 runs to 11 residues. CDR1 is SQVTM, CDR2 ANQGSEA, per germline. V shed 2 bases, J shed 15 bases, and the junction held 6 bases outside the gene matches. For the CDR3, the DNA is TGCAGCGTTGAAAATACGGACAGGGTGTTCTTC. Translated: CSVENTDRVFF.

This clone appeared a few times. V usage is TRBV6-5 and J usage is TRBJ2-2; perhaps TRBD1 as D (6 bases). V was pared by 6 bases and J by 5 bases, with 10 bases between. This CDR3 region has 13 residues. Germline V gives CDR1 MNHEY, CDR2 SVGAGI. The CDR3 here is CASRRGSTGELFF. The CDR3 DNA follows: TGTGCCAGCAGGAGGGGGTCTACCGGGGAGCTGTTTTTT.

This clone has a handful of counts. The chain employs TRBV19 and TRBJ2-5; D may be TRBD1 (6 bases). The V and J ends lost 2 bases and 4 bases respectively, with 8 bases between them. This CDR3 spans 13 amino acids. CDR1 LNHDA and CDR2 SQIVND come from the germline V gene (reference sequence). This CDR3 reads CASSIWGRETQYF. CDR3 DNA: TGTGCCAGTAGTATATGGGGGCGAGAGACCCAGTACTTC.

The chain carries TRBV4-1 and TRBJ1-1; D is unresolved. The ends were cut back, 2 bases at V and 5 bases at J, with 12 bases in the middle. Germline values: CDR1 MGHRA, CDR2 YSYEKL. The CDR3 has 14 amino acids. The CDR3 DNA sequence: TGCGCCAGCAGCCAAACCATCGGCGGGACTGAAGCTTTCTTT. Its translation: CASSQTIGGTEAFF.

This sequence joins TRBV18 and TRBJ1-3; D gene uncertain. V gave up 0 bases and J gave up 4 bases, with 7 bases separating them. Germline V lookup: CDR1 KGHSH, CDR2 LQKENI. This CDR3 region has 14 residues. CDR3 loop: CASSPPISGNTIYF. Written as DNA, the CDR3 is TGTGCCAGCTCACCACCTATATCAGGAAACACCATATATTTT.

The CDR3 DNA reads TGTGCCAGCAGCTCCGGGACAGGGCGGGTTAACTATGGCTACACCTTC. Its protein is CASSSGTGRVNYGYTF. The chain links TRBV28 to TRBJ1-2, with TRBD1 matching 9 bases. In germline, CDR1 is MDHEN, CDR2 SYDVKM. This CDR3 spans 16 amino acids. The ends lost 6 bases at V and 1 base at J; junction bases unmatched: 9.

This clone occurred a few times. The CDR3 sequence: CASSLQGSTNEKLFF. CDR3 bases: TGTGCCAGCAGCCTACAGGGATCAACTAATGAAAAACTGTTTTTT. The V gene is TRBV6-5, the J gene TRBJ1-4, with D possibly matching TRBD1 (6 bases). Trimming removed 6 bases from V and 0 bases from J, with 11 bases in between. Germline-derived CDR1 and CDR2 are MNHEY and SVGAGI. CDR3 length: 15 amino acids.

This chain links TRBV4-2 with TRBJ1-5; no reliable D call. V lost 4 bases, J lost 5 bases, and 9 bases lay in between. The germline V gene encodes CDR1 LGHNA and CDR2 YNFKEQ. The CDR3 is 13 amino acids. In DNA form, the CDR3 reads TGTGCCAGCAGCCCCTCTAGAGATCAGCCCCAGCATTTT. This sequence encodes CASSPSRDQPQHF.

The chain employs TRBV27 and TRBJ2-2, with D possibly being TRBD2 (5 bases). V lost 7 bases and J lost 8, with 20 bases in between. The germline V gene has CDR1 MNHEY and CDR2 SMNVEV (reference sequence). This CDR3 region has 15 residues. The CDR3 sequence is CASTPRASLGGELFF. In DNA form, the CDR3 reads TGTGCCAGCACTCCGAGGGCCTCTCTCGGAGGGGAGCTGTTTTTT.

The V and J genes are TRBV28 and TRBJ2-7; 7 nucleotides agree with TRBD1. With V trimmed by 3 bases and J by 2 bases, 16 bases remained unmatched. This CDR3 comprises 18 residues. From germline, CDR1 is MDHEN and CDR2 SYDVKM. The CDR3 sequence is CASSFTLMMTGLPYEQYF. In DNA form, the CDR3 reads TGTGCCAGCAGTTTCACCCTAATGATGACAGGGCTTCCCTACGAGCAGTACTTC.